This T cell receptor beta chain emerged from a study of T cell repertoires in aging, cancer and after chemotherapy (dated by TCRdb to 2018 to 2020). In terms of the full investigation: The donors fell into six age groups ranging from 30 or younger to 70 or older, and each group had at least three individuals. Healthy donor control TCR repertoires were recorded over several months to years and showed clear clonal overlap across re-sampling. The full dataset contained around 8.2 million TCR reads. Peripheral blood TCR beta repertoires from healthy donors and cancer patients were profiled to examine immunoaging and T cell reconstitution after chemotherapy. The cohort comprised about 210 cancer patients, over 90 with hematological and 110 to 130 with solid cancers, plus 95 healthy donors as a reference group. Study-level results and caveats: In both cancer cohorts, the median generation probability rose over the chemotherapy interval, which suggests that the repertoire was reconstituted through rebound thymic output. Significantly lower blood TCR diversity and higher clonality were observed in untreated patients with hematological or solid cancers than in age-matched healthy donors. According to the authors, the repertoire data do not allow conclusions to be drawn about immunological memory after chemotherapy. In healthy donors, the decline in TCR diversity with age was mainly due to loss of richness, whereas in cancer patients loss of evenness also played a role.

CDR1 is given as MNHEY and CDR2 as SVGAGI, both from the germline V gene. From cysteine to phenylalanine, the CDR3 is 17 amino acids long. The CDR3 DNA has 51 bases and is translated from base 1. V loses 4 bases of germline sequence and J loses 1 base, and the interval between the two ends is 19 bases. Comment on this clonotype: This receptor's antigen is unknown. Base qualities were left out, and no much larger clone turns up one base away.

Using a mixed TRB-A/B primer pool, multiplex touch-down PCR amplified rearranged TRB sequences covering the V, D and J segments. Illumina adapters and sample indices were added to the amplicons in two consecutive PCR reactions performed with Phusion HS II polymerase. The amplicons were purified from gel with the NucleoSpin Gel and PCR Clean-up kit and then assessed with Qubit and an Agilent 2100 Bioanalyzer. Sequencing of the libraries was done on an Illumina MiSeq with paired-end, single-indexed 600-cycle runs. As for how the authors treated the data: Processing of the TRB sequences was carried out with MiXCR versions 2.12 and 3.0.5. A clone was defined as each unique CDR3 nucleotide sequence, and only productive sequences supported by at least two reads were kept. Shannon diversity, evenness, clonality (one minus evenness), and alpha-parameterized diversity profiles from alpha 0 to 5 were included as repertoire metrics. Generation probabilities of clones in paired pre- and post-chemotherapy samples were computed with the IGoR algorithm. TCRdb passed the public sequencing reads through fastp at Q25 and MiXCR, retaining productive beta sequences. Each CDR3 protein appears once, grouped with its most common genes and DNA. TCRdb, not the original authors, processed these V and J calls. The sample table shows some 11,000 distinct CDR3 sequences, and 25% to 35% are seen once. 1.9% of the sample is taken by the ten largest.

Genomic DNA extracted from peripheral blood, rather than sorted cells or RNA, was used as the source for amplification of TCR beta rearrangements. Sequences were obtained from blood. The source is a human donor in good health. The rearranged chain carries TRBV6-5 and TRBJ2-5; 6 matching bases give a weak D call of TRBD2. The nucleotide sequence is TGTGCCAGCAGTTCGGCGCGGCGGGGTCATTTCCAAGAGACCCAGTACTTC. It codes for CASSSARRGHFQETQYF.